The present T cell receptor (beta chain) was sequenced within a study of metastatic and nonmetastatic thyroid tumors. Across the study: Where malignant and benign thyroid patients were concerned, repertoires were compared across blood and tumor or nodule tissue. Study conclusions and caveats: Benign nodules were reported to have significantly lower TCR beta diversity than malignant thyroid tumors, in blood and tumor.

The CDR3 is made up of 14 amino acids. V lost 2 bases to trimming and J lost 3 bases, with 11 bases between them. Per germline, CDR1 SGHAT and CDR2 FQNNGV. Comments on this clone: The antigen is undetermined.

Original processing notes: It was from CDR3 differences across clinicopathological groups that a distant-metastasis classifier for papillary thyroid cancer was built. TCRdb reassembled clones from the PCR reads with MiXCR. The V and J calls follow TCRdb's processing rather than the paper's. Altogether approximately 17,000 clones are present, about 30% being singletons, with the ten largest covering less than 15%. Each patient went into thyroid surgery without having received any treatment. Sequencing input: adjacent normal tissue. The chain recombines TRBV11-2 with TRBJ2-7, with a weak D call TRBD1 (5 bases). The clonotype originates from a female donor with papillary thyroid cancer or a benign thyroid nodule (not recorded which). Some clones in this sample may be carry-over from other donors' samples. CDR3 sequence: CASSLHYDSYEQYF. In nucleotides, the CDR3 is TGTGCCAGCAGCTTACATTACGACAGCTACGAGCAGTACTTC.